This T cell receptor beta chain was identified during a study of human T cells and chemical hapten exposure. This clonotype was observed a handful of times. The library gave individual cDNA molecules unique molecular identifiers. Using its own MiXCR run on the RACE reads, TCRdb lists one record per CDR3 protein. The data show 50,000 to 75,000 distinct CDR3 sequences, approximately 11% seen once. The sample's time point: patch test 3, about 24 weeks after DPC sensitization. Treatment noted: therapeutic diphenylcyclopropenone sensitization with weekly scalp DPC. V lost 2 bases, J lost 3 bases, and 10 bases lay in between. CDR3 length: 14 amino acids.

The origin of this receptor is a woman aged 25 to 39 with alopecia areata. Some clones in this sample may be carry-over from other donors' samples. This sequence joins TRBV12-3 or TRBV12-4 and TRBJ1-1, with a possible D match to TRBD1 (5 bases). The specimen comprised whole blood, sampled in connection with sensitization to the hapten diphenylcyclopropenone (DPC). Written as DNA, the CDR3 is TGTGCCAGCAGTTTAAGGGGTTTGGACACTGAAGCTTTCTTT. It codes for CASSLRGLDTEAFF.